This T cell receptor (beta chain) was found in a study of T cells in Graves' hyperthyroidism and ophthalmopathy. This clonotype was picked up a small number of times. Template material for amplifying TCR beta CDR3 regions consisted of RNA transcripts. In the first-round RT-PCR of the TCR CDR3, the HTBI primer set was used. TCRdb reanalysed the multiplex PCR reads using MiXCR and keeps one entry per CDR3 protein. Here the sample spans 750,000 to 900,000 distinct CDR3 sequences, 38% being singletons. The CDR3 covers 14 residues. With V trimmed by 0 bases and J by 3 bases, 2 bases remained unmatched. CDR1 and CDR2 (germline): SGHRS, YFSETQ.

Sequences were obtained from blood. The receptor's source is a man aged 18-30 years with Graves' hyperthyroidism. This chain connects TRBV5-1 to TRBJ2-5; TRBD1 aligns across 7 bases. The CDR3 sequence is CASSLDGTEETQYF. CDR3 in DNA: TGCGCCAGCAGCTTGGATGGGACAGAAGAGACCCAGTACTTC.